A single sample gave rise to the 20 T cell receptor beta chains below, sequenced in a study of blood T cell repertoires in COVID-19. The table came from immunoSEQ multiplex PCR; TCRdb's copy has only in-frame clones and leaves some out. The sample consists of approximately 86,000 clones, 75% to 90% of them appearing once. Source material: peripheral blood. The receptors here all came from a woman in her 70s with acute or convalescent COVID-19.

This clone showed up just a few times. The V and J genes are TRBV19 and TRBJ1-1; the D gene is possibly TRBD1 (5 bases). V lost 7 bases, J lost 10 bases, and 22 bases lay in between. The CDR3 has 14 residues. CDR1 LNHDA and CDR2 SQIVND come from the germline V gene (reference sequence). The CDR3 is CASNQGLGSWLAFF. The CDR3 nucleotides are TGTGCCAGTAATCAGGGCCTGGGCAGTTGGTTAGCTTTCTTT.

DNA for the CDR3: TGCGCCAGCAGCCTCCATGAGCGCGAGCAGTACTTC. It codes for CASSLHEREQYF. The V gene is TRBV5-1, the J gene TRBJ2-7; D is undetermined. Germline CDR1 and CDR2: SGHRS and YFSETQ. Trimming removed 4 bases from V and 6 bases from J, with 11 bases in between. There are 12 residues in the CDR3.

The chain couples TRBV9 to TRBJ2-7; D unresolved. Germline CDR1 and CDR2: SGDLS and YYNGEE. Trimming removed 7 bases from V and 4 bases from J, with 12 bases in between. The CDR3 has 12 amino acids. Here the CDR3 reads CASGLEEYEQYF. In DNA form, the CDR3 reads TGTGCCAGCGGTCTTGAGGAGTACGAGCAGTACTTC.

In this sample, this clone turned up a few times. CDR3 residues: CASSGRQGADYYGYTF. As DNA, the CDR3 is TGCGCCAGCAGCGGAAGACAGGGGGCAGACTACTATGGCTACACCTTC. The rearrangement uses TRBV5-1 and TRBJ1-2; 10 bases match TRBD1. V shed 4 bases, J shed 3 bases, and the junction held 9 bases outside the gene matches. The CDR3 extends over 16 amino acids. Germline CDR1 and CDR2: SGHRS and YFSETQ.

This clone was recorded only once. The V and J genes are TRBV6-2 or TRBV6-3 and TRBJ1-1; D might be TRBD1 (6 bases). Trimming removed 1 base from V and 1 base from J, with 13 bases in between. The germline gives CDR1 MNHEY, CDR2 SVGEGT. There are 16 residues in the CDR3. As DNA, the CDR3 is TGTGCCAGCAGTTACTTGGAAACAGGGCCGAACACTGAAGCTTTCTTT. It codes for CASSYLETGPNTEAFF.

The chain couples TRBV6-6 to TRBJ2-7, with D possibly TRBD1 on 5 matching bases. Trimming pared 5 bases from V and 3 bases from J, leaving 11 bases between. This CDR3 has 13 residues. The germline CDR1 and CDR2 sequences are MNHNY and SVGAGI (reference sequence). CDR3 bases: TGTGCCAGCAGTGGAACAGGTTTCTACGAGCAGTACTTC. It codes for CASSGTGFYEQYF.

V is TRBV4-1 and J is TRBJ2-3; D is perhaps TRBD2 (6 bases). The CDR3 is made up of 15 amino acids. CDR1 MGHRA and CDR2 YSYEKL come from the germline V gene. Trimming shortened V by 0 bases and J by 6 bases, and 13 bases separated the two germline ends. In DNA, the CDR3 is TGCGCCAGCAGCCAAGATTTGGCGGGGTTTGATACGCAGTATTTT. Translation gives CASSQDLAGFDTQYF.

V is TRBV7-9 and J is TRBJ1-1; no clear D. The germline V and J ends were trimmed by 4 bases and 3 bases, with 6 bases remaining between them. Germline-derived CDR1 and CDR2 are SEHNR and FQNEAQ (reference sequence). CDR3 length: 12 amino acids. Written as DNA, the CDR3 is TGTGCCAGCAGCTGGCCTTACACTGAAGCTTTCTTT. It is translated as CASSWPYTEAFF.

The genes are TRBV28 and TRBJ2-7, with 10 bases that match TRBD2. Germline V gives CDR1 MDHEN, CDR2 SYDVKM. Trimming cost V 3 bases and J 0 bases; bases outside gene matches: 5. CDR3 length: 16 amino acids. CDR3 coding DNA: TGTGCCAGCAGTTTGGACCTAGCGGGAGACTCCTACGAGCAGTACTTC. This encodes CASSLDLAGDSYEQYF.

This clone came up once. The chain employs TRBV7-9 and TRBJ1-1; tentatively, D is TRBD1 (6 bases). The V gene lost 5 bases and the J gene lost 5 bases, with 9 bases spanning the gap. This CDR3 has 12 residues. Germline CDR1 SEHNR, CDR2 FQNEAQ (reference sequence). The DNA of the CDR3 is TGTGCCAGCAGCGCAGGGGAAACTGAAGCTTTCTTT. Its translation: CASSAGETEAFF.

This clone appeared a few times. The rearrangement joins TRBV9 to TRBJ1-6; D ambiguous. CDR3 length: 15 residues. Between the trimmed V and J ends, which lost 3 bases and 0 bases, there was a span of 7 bases. Germline V gene data show CDR1 as SGDLS and CDR2 as YYNGEE. The CDR3 sequence is CASSGGSSYNSPLHF. CDR3 nucleotides: TGTGCCAGCAGCGGCGGGAGCTCCTATAATTCACCCCTCCACTTT.

V and J are TRBV7-8 and TRBJ2-2; 9 nucleotides agree with TRBD2. The trim removed 0 bases at V and 2 bases at J, leaving 1 base unmatched. The CDR3 is made up of 16 amino acids. Germline V gene data show CDR1 as SGHVS and CDR2 as FQNEAQ. The DNA for the CDR3 is TGTGCCAGCAGCTTAGCTAGCGGGAGCAACACCGGGGAGCTGTTTTTT. Encoded protein: CASSLASGSNTGELFF. The full variable domain, with the rest looked up from reference TRBV7-8 and TRBJ2-2, is GAGVSQSPRYKVAKRGQDVALRCDPISGHVSLFWYQQALGQGPEFLTYFQNEAQLDKSGLPSDRFFAERPEGSVSTLKIQRTQQEDSAVYLCASSLASGSNTGELFFGEGSRLTVL.

V usage is TRBV19 and J usage is TRBJ2-1; 11 bases align to TRBD1. CDR1 is LNHDA and CDR2 is SQIVND in the germline V gene (reference sequence). V trimming: 4 bases; J trimming: 3 bases; junction bases outside the gene matches: 2. The length of the CDR3 is 15 residues. This CDR3 reads CASSTGTGGYNEQFF. Written as DNA, the CDR3 is TGTGCCAGTAGTACCGGGACAGGGGGCTACAATGAGCAGTTCTTC.

This clone was seen repeatedly, ten times or more. The rearrangement joins TRBV5-4 to TRBJ1-2; 9 positions match TRBD1. J was trimmed by 6 bases and V by 0 bases; bases with no gene match: 6. The CDR3 has 15 amino acids. Germline CDR1 and CDR2: SGHNT and YYREEE (reference sequence). CDR3 in amino acids: CASSLGDRVPHGYTF. CDR3 bases: TGTGCCAGCAGCTTGGGGGACAGGGTCCCCCATGGCTACACCTTC.

This clone was seen at least ten times. The gene calls are TRBV4-2 and TRBJ2-1; 8 bases match TRBD1. The CDR3 spans 16 residues. Germline CDR1 LGHNA, CDR2 YNFKEQ. After removal of 1 base from V and 6 bases from J, the junction contained 8 bases not matched to a gene. The CDR3 loop is CASSQVGRGQINEQFF. In DNA, the CDR3 is TGTGCCAGCAGCCAAGTCGGCAGGGGGCAAATCAATGAGCAGTTCTTC.

This clone is a singleton in its sample. The chain links TRBV20-1 to TRBJ1-1, with 7 bases lining up with TRBD1. Losses at the gene ends were 6 bases for V and 11 bases for J; bases not matched to a gene: 6. Germline-derived CDR1 and CDR2 are DFQATT and SNEGSKA (reference sequence). CDR3 size: 10 residues. The CDR3 DNA reads as TGCAGTGCCGTCGCGACAGGGGCTTTCTTT. Residues: CSAVATGAFF.

In its sample, this clone was seen once. This chain connects TRBV19 to TRBJ1-5; 7 nucleotides line up with TRBD1. The junction had 15 bases not matched to a gene; V was cut back by 9 bases and J by 4 bases. Germline CDR1 reads LNHDA; CDR2 reads SQIVND (reference sequence). The CDR3 contains 16 residues. The CDR3 DNA is TGTGCCAGCGCTCCCCTGGACAGGAGGAGGAATCAGCCCCAGCATTTT. It encodes CASAPLDRRRNQPQHF.

The V gene is TRBV5-1, the J gene TRBJ2-2; D is possibly TRBD2 (6 bases). The CDR3 is 14 amino acids. CDR1 and CDR2 (germline): SGHRS, YFSETQ. The V and J ends lost 6 bases and 0 bases respectively, with 9 bases between them. CDR3 protein: CASTQRANTGELFF. CDR3 DNA sequence: TGCGCCAGCACCCAGCGGGCGAACACCGGGGAGCTGTTTTTT.

This clone has just a few counts. The chain uses TRBV9 and TRBJ2-1, with 13 bases identical to TRBD2. Germline trimming cut 4 bases from V and 6 bases from J; bases unmatched to any gene: 7. The germline CDR1 and CDR2 sequences are SGDLS and YYNGEE. This CDR3 contains 16 residues. CDR3 region: CASSFGLAGVSNEQFF. CDR3 sequence (DNA): TGTGCCAGCAGCTTCGGACTAGCGGGAGTGTCCAATGAGCAGTTCTTC.

The rearrangement uses TRBV12-1 and TRBJ2-5; the D call of TRBD2 is as the table states it, not checked on the DNA. TRBV12-1 is a pseudogene locus. The CDR3 has 18 residues. For the CDR3, the DNA is TGTGCCAGCAGCTTTGCGGACCCAACTAGCGGGGGGGCCGAGACCCAGTACTTC. Its protein is CASSFADPTSGGAETQYF.